This T cell receptor beta chain was captured in a study of CD8 T cells in Susac syndrome. Per germline, CDR1 SNHLY and CDR2 FYNNEI. The CDR3 spans 15 residues. The V segment lost 0 bases and the J segment 6 bases; nucleotides outside the gene matches: 5. Reverse transcription used roughly 0.5 to 1 ug RNA and random hexamers. Using its own MiXCR run on the immunoSEQ multiplex PCR reads, TCRdb lists one record per CDR3 protein. The sample lists 130,000 or so distinct CDR3 sequences, around 91% seen once, with around 0.24% in the top ten. CD8+ and CD4+ T cells circulating in blood were sequenced for TCR beta.

This sequence was found in a human donor with multiple sclerosis. The rearrangement links TRBV2 to TRBJ2-3; 8 nucleotides align to TRBD2. The sample consisted of CD8+ T cells from PBMCs. For the CDR3, the DNA is TGTGCCAGCAGTGAAGCTAGCGGGAAAGAGGATACGCAGTATTTT. Encoded protein: CASSEASGKEDTQYF. Looking up the rest from reference TRBV2 and TRBJ2-3 gives the full variable domain: EPEVTQTPSHQVTQMGQEVILRCVPISNHLYFYWYRQILGQKVEFLVSFYNNEISEKSEIFDDQFSVERPDGSNFTLKIRSTKLEDSAMYFCASSEASGKEDTQYFGPGTRLTVL.